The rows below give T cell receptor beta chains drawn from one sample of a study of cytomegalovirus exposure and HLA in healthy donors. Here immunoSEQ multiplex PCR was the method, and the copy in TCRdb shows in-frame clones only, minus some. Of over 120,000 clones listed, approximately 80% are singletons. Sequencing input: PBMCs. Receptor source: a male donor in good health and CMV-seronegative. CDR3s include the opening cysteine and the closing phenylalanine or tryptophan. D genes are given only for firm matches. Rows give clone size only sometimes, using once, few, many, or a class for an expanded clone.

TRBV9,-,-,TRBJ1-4,TGTGCCAGCAGCGGCGGGGAGATTGAAAAACTGTTTTTT,CASSGGEIEKLFF
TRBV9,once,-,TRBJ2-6,TGTGCCAGCAGGTCAGGGTCTGGGGCCAACGTCCTGACTTTC,CASRSGSGANVLTF
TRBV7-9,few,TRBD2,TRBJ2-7,TGTGCCAGCAGCTCCGGGACTAGCGGGGCAGATCGGGGAGCCTACGAGCAGTACTTC,CASSSGTSGADRGAYEQYF
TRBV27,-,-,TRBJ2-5,TGTGCCAGCAGTTTGTGGGCAGGGCACCAAGAGACCCAGTACTTC,CASSLWAGHQETQYF
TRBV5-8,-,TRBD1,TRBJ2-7,TGTGCCACCGGGACAGGGGGTTACGAGCAGTACTTC,CATGTGGYEQYF
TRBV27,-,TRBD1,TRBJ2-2,TGTGCCAGCAGTCCCTCTTGGACAGGGGGACGGGCCGGGGAGCTGTTTTTT,CASSPSWTGGRAGELFF
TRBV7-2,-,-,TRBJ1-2,TGTGCCAGCAGCCCGGACAAGAACTATGGCTACACCTTC,CASSPDKNYGYTF
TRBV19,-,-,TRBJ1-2,TGTGCCAGTAGTACCACGGGGTCGTTGGGATATGGCTACACCTTC,CASSTTGSLGYGYTF
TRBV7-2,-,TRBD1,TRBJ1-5,TGTGCCAGCAGCAGGGGGCTCGGTCAGCCCCAGCATTTT,CASSRGLGQPQHF
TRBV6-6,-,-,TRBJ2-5,TGTGCCATACGGCAGGGGTACCAAGAGACCCAGTACTTC,CAIRQGYQETQYF
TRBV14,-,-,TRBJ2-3,TGTGCCAGCAGCCAAGATCGAGCTTTTCATACGCAGTATTTT,CASSQDRAFHTQYF
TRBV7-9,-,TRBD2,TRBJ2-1,TGTGCCAGCAGCTTAGGCGGGAGTGCTTATAATGAGCAGTTCTTC,CASSLGGSAYNEQFF
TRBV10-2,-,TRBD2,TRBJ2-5,TGCGCCAGCAGTGGGAGCGGGAGGGCAGAGACCCAGTACTTC,CASSGSGRAETQYF
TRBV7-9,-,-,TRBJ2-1,TGTGCCAGCGATCCAGAGGGCAATGAGCAGTTCTTC,CASDPEGNEQFF
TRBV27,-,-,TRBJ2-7,TGTGCCAGCATCCTCAAAGGATGGGGGGGCGCGAGGAACGAGCAGTACTTC,CASILKGWGGARNEQYF
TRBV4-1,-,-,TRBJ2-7,TGCGCCAGCAGCCAACCTCCAGCCGGGAGATATAACGAGCAGTACTTC,CASSQPPAGRYNEQYF
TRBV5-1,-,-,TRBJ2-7,TGCGCCAGCAGCTTGGGGAGCGGTGACTACGAGCAGTACTTC,CASSLGSGDYEQYF
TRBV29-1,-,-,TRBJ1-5,TGCAGCGTTCAGGAACAGGGTGGCGAAAGTCAGCCCCAGCATTTT,CSVQEQGGESQPQHF
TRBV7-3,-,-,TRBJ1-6,TGTGCCAGCAGTCAAGACAGGACTAATTCACCCCTCCACTTT,CASSQDRTNSPLHF
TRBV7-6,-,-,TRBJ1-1,TGTGCCAGCAGCTTATACGACAGATCTGAAGCTTTCTTT,CASSLYDRSEAFF
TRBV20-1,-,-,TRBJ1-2,TGCAGTGCTTCGGGGGAGAATAGCTACACCTTC,CSASGENSYTF
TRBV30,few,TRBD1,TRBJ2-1,TGTGCCAGTCCGGGACAGGGGGGTCTTGAGCAGTTCTTC,CASPGQGGLEQFF
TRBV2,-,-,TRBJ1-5,TGTGCCAGCAATACGCACAGGGACAATCAGCCCCAGCATTTT,CASNTHRDNQPQHF
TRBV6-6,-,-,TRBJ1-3,TGTGCCAGCAGTTCACTAGCCTCTGGAAACACCATATATTTT,CASSSLASGNTIYF
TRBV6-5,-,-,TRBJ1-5,TGTGCCAGCAGTGACAGAGTTAATCAGCCCCAGCATTTT,CASSDRVNQPQHF
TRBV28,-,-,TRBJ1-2,TGTGCCAGCAGTCCAATTCGGGGGGCCCAAAGAGATGGCTACACCTTC,CASSPIRGAQRDGYTF
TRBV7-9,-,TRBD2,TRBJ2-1,TGTGCCAGCAGCTGGGGACTAGACGGCAATGAGCAGTTCTTC,CASSWGLDGNEQFF
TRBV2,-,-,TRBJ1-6,TGTGCCAGCAGGGAGGTGAACGTGAGAGGGAGTAATTCACCCCTCCACTTT,CASREVNVRGSNSPLHF
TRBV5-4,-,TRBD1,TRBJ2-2,TGTGCCAGCAGCCAAAAGGGGGCTGCGAACACCGGGGAGCTGTTTTTT,CASSQKGAANTGELFF
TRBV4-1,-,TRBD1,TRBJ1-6,TGCGCCAGCAGCCAAGGGACAGGGAATTCACCCCTCCACTTT,CASSQGTGNSPLHF
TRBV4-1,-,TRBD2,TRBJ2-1,TGCGCCAGCAGTACTAGCGGGGGGTACAATGAGCAGTTCTTC,CASSTSGGYNEQFF
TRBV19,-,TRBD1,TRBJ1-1,TGTGCCAGTACCTCGGACAGGGGGGTTGAAGCTTTCTTT,CASTSDRGVEAFF
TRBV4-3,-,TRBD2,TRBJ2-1,TGCGCCAGCAGCCCACGGGGACTAGCGGGGGGCTACAATGAGCAGTTCTTC,CASSPRGLAGGYNEQFF
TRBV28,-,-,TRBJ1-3,TGTGCCAGCAGTTCGGGGGACTCTGGAAACACCATATATTTT,CASSSGDSGNTIYF
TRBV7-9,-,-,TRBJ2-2,TGTGCCAGCAGCTTGGGGGACTCCAACACCGGGGAGCTGTTTTTT,CASSLGDSNTGELFF
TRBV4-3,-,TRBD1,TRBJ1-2,TGCGCCAGCAGCCCGGACAGGGGGGACTATGGCTACACCTTC,CASSPDRGDYGYTF
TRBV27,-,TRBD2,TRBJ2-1,TGTGCCAGCAGTTTATATCCCTCCGACTTTAGCGGGAGGGCCTCTGAGCAGTTCTTC,CASSLYPSDFSGRASEQFF
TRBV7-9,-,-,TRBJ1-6,TGTGCCAGCAGTTCTTCAGGGGCGGTCTCACCCCTCCACTTT,CASSSSGAVSPLHF
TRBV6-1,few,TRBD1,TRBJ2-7,TGTGCCAGCAGTGTTCCTGGGGCCAGGGGGTTCTACGAGCAGTACTTC,CASSVPGARGFYEQYF
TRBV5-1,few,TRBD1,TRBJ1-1,TGCGCCAGCAGCACGCGGACAGGAAAGAACACTGAAGCTTTCTTT,CASSTRTGKNTEAFF
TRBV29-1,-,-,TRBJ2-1,TGCAGCGTTGTTGCAGGGGCTAATGAGCAGTTCTTC,CSVVAGANEQFF
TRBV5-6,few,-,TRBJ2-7,TGTGCCAGCAGCTCGGACTCTTACGGAGAGCAGTACTTC,CASSSDSYGEQYF
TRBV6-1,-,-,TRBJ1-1,TGTGCCAGCATCACAGGGTGGAACACTGAAGCTTTCTTT,CASITGWNTEAFF
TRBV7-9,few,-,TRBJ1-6,TGTTCCAGCAGCCCCGGGGGGGCAGGCCGAGATACACCCCTCCACTTT,CSSSPGGAGRDTPLHF
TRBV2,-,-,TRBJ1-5,TGTGCCAGCAGCCAAGACAGTCCCCCCAATCAGCCCCAGCATTTT,CASSQDSPPNQPQHF
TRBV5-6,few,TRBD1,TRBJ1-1,TGTGCCAGCAGCCGCGGACAGGGCAACATGAACACTGAAGCTTTCTTT,CASSRGQGNMNTEAFF
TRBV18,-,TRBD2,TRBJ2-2,TGTGCCAGCTCACCAAGGACTAGCGGGAGTATGACCGGGGAGCTGTTTTTT,CASSPRTSGSMTGELFF
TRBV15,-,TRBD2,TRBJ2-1,TGTGCCACCAGGGGAGCCGGGACTAGCGGGAGCTATGAGCAGTTCTTC,CATRGAGTSGSYEQFF
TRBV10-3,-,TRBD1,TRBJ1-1,TGTGCCATCAGTGGGACAGGGACAACTGAAGCTTTCTTT,CAISGTGTTEAFF
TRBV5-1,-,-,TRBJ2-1,TGCGCCAGCAGCTCCTTCTCCGTCGAGCGAAATGAGCAGTTCTTC,CASSSFSVERNEQFF
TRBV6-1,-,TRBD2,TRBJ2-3,TGTGCCAGCAGCCCGACTAGCGGGGGGGCTGATACGCAGTATTTT,CASSPTSGGADTQYF
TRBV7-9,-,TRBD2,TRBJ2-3,TGTTCCAGCAGCTTACTACTAGCGGTGAGCACAGATACGCAGTATTTT,CSSSLLLAVSTDTQYF
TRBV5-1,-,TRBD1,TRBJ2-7,TGCGCCAGCAGCCTCGGGACAGGGCCTTACGAGCAGTACTTC,CASSLGTGPYEQYF
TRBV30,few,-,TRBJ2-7,TGTGCCTGGATACAGGGAGACTACGAGCAGTACTTC,CAWIQGDYEQYF